This TCR beta chain stems from a study of blood T cell repertoires in COVID-19. Study at large: Specimens from acute and convalescent COVID-19 originated in the United States, Italy and Spain.

CDR1 and CDR2 (germline): KGHSH, LQKENI. Trimming left V 3 bases short and J 2 bases short, with 8 bases between. CDR3 length equals 15 residues. Original methodology: Counts of nucleated cells, estimated from reference gene primer amplification, were obtained. Measured with immunoSEQ multiplex PCR; TCRdb has only the in-frame clones, and not every one. D and trimming were read from the DNA, whereas the V and J calls and clone size are those reported in that table. Of fewer than 350,000 clones listed, roughly 90% are singletons. The chain is built from TRBV18 and TRBJ2-6, with a weak D call TRBD2 (6 bases). The receptor's source is a woman aged 30 to 39 who had been exposed to COVID-19. The sequenced material came from PBMCs or T cells enriched from blood (not recorded which). CDR3 region: CASSPGLTGANVLTF. Written as DNA, the CDR3 is TGTGCCAGCTCACCGGGACTTACTGGGGCCAACGTCCTGACTTTC.